The next 13 T cell receptor beta chains were all read from a single sample in a study of blood T cell repertoires in COVID-19. The protocol was immunoSEQ multiplex PCR, while the TCRdb copy is restricted to in-frame clones and leaves out a portion. The sample lists 150,000 to 200,000 clones, more than 80% occurring once. Sequenced: peripheral blood. These receptors were taken from an older woman with COVID-19, enrolled during active disease.

The chain combines TRBV19 with TRBJ2-1, with D perhaps TRBD1 (6 bases). The CDR3 loop spans 15 amino acids. Germline CDR1 is LNHDA and CDR2 is SQIVND (reference sequence). With 3 bases removed from V and 6 bases from J, the gap between germline ends came to 15 bases. Written as DNA, the CDR3 is TGTGCCAGTAGTATCACAGGGTATGGACTCAATGAGCAGTTCTTC. It translates to CASSITGYGLNEQFF.

This chain connects TRBV24-1 to TRBJ2-3; 16 bases are a match to TRBD2. The junction had 8 bases not matched to a gene; V was cut back by 5 bases and J by 4 bases. Germline values: CDR1 KGHDR, CDR2 SFDVKD. CDR3 length: 18 residues. CDR3 nucleotide sequence: TGTGCCACCAGTGGTACGGGACTAGCGGGGGGGTCTTCAGATACGCAGTATTTT. Translating gives CATSGTGLAGGSSDTQYF.

Regarding this clone: A junction end diverges from the germline sequence, so it may reflect a read error. The genes are TRBV7-2 and TRBJ1-1; 8 bases line up with TRBD1. The CDR3 sequence is 12 residues long. Germline V CDR1 and CDR2: SGHTA, FQGNSA. The CDR3 region is CASSFFGTGVIF. The CDR3 coding sequence is TGTGCCAGCAGCTTTTTTGGGACAGGCGTGATCTTT.

This chain uses TRBV5-6 with TRBJ1-3; 9 nucleotides line up with TRBD1. The CDR3 spans 19 residues. Trimming removed 3 bases from V and 2 bases from J; junction bases left unmatched: 15. The V gene's germline CDR1 is SGHDT and CDR2 YYEEEE. CDR3 in DNA: TGTGCCAGCAGCTGGGGACCGGGACAGGGTTTTAAGACTGGAAACACCATATATTTT. Translation gives CASSWGPGQGFKTGNTIYF.

V gene TRBV6-2 or TRBV6-3 combines with J gene TRBJ2-7; 7 bases match TRBD1. Germline assignment: CDR1 MNHEY and CDR2 SVGEGT. The CDR3 covers 16 residues. Losses at the gene ends were 3 bases for V and 3 bases for J; bases not matched to a gene: 11. This chain's CDR3 is CASSYTPTGYNYEQYF. DNA for the CDR3: TGTGCCAGCAGTTATACGCCGACAGGGTATAACTACGAGCAGTACTTC.

The chain couples TRBV20-1 to TRBJ1-1, with a tentative D call TRBD1 (6 bases). The germline V gene has CDR1 DFQATT and CDR2 SNEGSKA (reference sequence). The CDR3 extends over 11 amino acids. CDR3 sequence (DNA): TGCAGCGGACAGCTGAACACTGAAGCTTTCTTT. It encodes CSGQLNTEAFF.

Regarding this clone: Other nucleotide sequences in the sample specify the same CDR3. The chain is built from TRBV7-9 and TRBJ1-1; the D is unclear. The V and J ends lost 2 bases and 2 bases respectively, with 6 bases between them. The CDR3 consists of 13 residues. The germline gives CDR1 SEHNR, CDR2 FQNEAQ (reference sequence). The CDR3 spells CASSLLSNTEAFF. The CDR3 nucleotides read TGTGCCAGCAGCTTACTGTCCAACACTGAAGCTTTCTTT.

V gene TRBV19 combines with J gene TRBJ2-7; the match to TRBD1 covers 11 bases. Germline-derived CDR1 and CDR2 are LNHDA and SQIVND (reference sequence). With V trimmed by 6 bases and J by 2 bases, 6 bases remained unmatched. There are 15 residues in the CDR3. The CDR3 region has the DNA TGTGCCAGTAGCCAAGGGACAGGGGGAACCTACGAGCAGTACTTC. This translates into CASSQGTGGTYEQYF.

The V call is TRBV7-8, the J call TRBJ1-6; 7 bases map to TRBD1. V lost 6 bases to trimming and J lost 7 bases; unmatched junction nucleotides: 9. In germline, CDR1 is SGHVS, CDR2 FQNEAQ. The CDR3 totals 15 residues. Here the CDR3 reads CASRGPGQSNSPLHF. The CDR3 DNA sequence: TGTGCCAGCAGGGGACCGGGACAGTCAAATTCACCCCTCCACTTT.

The chain uses TRBV27 and TRBJ1-2; a weak D match, TRBD1 (6 bases). Trimming cost V 6 bases and J 13 bases, with 18 bases left between them. Germline CDR1 and CDR2: MNHEY and SMNVEV (reference sequence). This CDR3 is 12 amino acids long. The CDR3 bases are TGTGCCAGCAGCCGAACAGGGACCGCGGTCACCTTC. This sequence encodes CASSRTGTAVTF.

V is TRBV5-1 and J is TRBJ2-7, with TRBD1 identical over 9 bases. The CDR3 has 14 amino acids. With 6 bases clipped from V and 2 bases from J, the junction kept 6 bases outside the gene matches. The V gene's germline CDR1 is SGHRS and CDR2 YFSETQ. In DNA form, the CDR3 reads TGCGCCAGCAACACCGGGACAGGGCCCTACGAGCAGTACTTC. Protein product: CASNTGTGPYEQYF.

The chain recombines TRBV3-1 (or the pseudogene TRBV3-2) with TRBJ1-2; D uncertain. Germline CDR1 LGHDT, CDR2 YNNKEL (reference sequence). This CDR3 has 14 residues. Trimming took off 1 base at V and 6 bases at J, with 12 bases between the two ends. The CDR3 region is CASSQVLTTNGYTF. The CDR3 coding sequence is TGTGCCAGCAGCCAAGTTTTAACAACGAATGGCTACACCTTC.

V usage is TRBV30 and J usage is TRBJ1-5; perhaps TRBD1 as D (5 bases). This CDR3 contains 13 residues. Germline assignment: CDR1 GTSNPN and CDR2 SVGIG (reference sequence). Trimming shortened V by 1 base and J by 7 bases, and 11 bases separated the two germline ends. The CDR3 reads CAWSGGVRQPQHF. CDR3 coding DNA: TGTGCCTGGAGTGGGGGGGTTAGGCAGCCCCAGCATTTT.